A selection of T cell receptor beta chains follows, all from one sample in a study of T cell responses to AZD1222 COVID-19 vaccine. TCRdb keeps only in-frame clones here, not all; method: immunoSEQ multiplex PCR. Here the sample spans 240,000 or so clones, 85% to 95% being singletons. This specimen consisted of peripheral blood, obtained on day 0 of AZD1222 vaccination. These receptors all come from an adult in good health. Each CDR3 is given with its conserved first and last residue. D genes are given only for firm matches. Not all rows give a size; the values are once, few, many and, for expanded clones, a class.

J gene,D gene,clone size,V gene,CDR3 protein,CDR3 DNA
TRBJ2-7,TRBD2,-,TRBV4-1,CASSQGRGGSSYEQYF,TGCGCCAGCAGCCAGGGGCGGGGGGGGAGCTCCTACGAGCAGTACTTC
TRBJ1-4,-,once,TRBV7-8,CASSRAAEKLFF,TGTGCCAGCAGTCGGGCCGCTGAAAAACTGTTTTTT
TRBJ2-1,TRBD2,-,TRBV7-9,CASSLSSGGYNEQFF,TGTGCCAGCAGCTTATCCAGCGGGGGGTACAATGAGCAGTTCTTC
TRBJ2-1,-,-,TRBV5-1,CASSPDGPTSYNEQFF,TGCGCCAGCAGCCCCGATGGACCTACCTCCTACAATGAGCAGTTCTTC
TRBJ2-7,-,-,TRBV6-2/TRBV6-3,CASSDNRARRYEQYF,TGTGCCAGCAGCGACAACCGGGCCAGGCGATACGAGCAGTACTTC
TRBJ1-5,-,-,TRBV10-2,CASSDSYGGQPQHF,TGCGCCAGCAGTGACTCTTATGGGGGTCAGCCCCAGCATTTT
TRBJ1-4,-,-,TRBV7-9,CASSLPSGSSEGKLFF,TGTGCCAGCAGCTTACCCTCGGGGTCTAGTGAAGGAAAACTGTTTTTT
TRBJ2-7,-,-,TRBV5-1,CASSLARAEAEQYF,TGCGCCAGCAGCTTGGCGAGGGCAGAGGCCGAGCAGTACTTC
TRBJ1-4,TRBD1,few,TRBV5-1,CASSFLGQGAVNEKLFF,TGCGCCAGCAGCTTCCTCGGACAGGGGGCCGTTAATGAAAAACTGTTTTTT
TRBJ2-3,-,-,TRBV12-5,CASGLGSSLSTDTQYF,TGTGCTAGTGGTTTGGGATCTTCTCTGAGCACAGATACGCAGTATTTT
TRBJ2-3,TRBD2,-,TRBV6-5,CASSMTSGSTDTQYF,TGTGCCAGCAGTATGACTAGCGGCAGCACAGATACGCAGTATTTT
TRBJ2-3,-,once,TRBV2,CATQSQSGGDTQYF,TGTGCCACCCAAAGTCAATCTGGGGGCGATACGCAGTATTTT
TRBJ2-3,-,-,TRBV13,CASSQYGFLGNTDTQYF,TGTGCCAGCAGCCAATACGGATTTCTTGGGAACACAGATACGCAGTATTTT
TRBJ2-7,-,-,TRBV7-2,CASSLVGSGYEQYF,TGTGCCAGCAGCTTAGTGGGTAGCGGATACGAGCAGTACTTC
TRBJ2-3,-,-,TRBV7-9,CASTPWGDTDTQYF,TGTGCCAGCACCCCTTGGGGTGACACAGATACGCAGTATTTT
TRBJ1-4,-,-,TRBV4-1,CASSIVATNEKLFF,TGCGCCAGCAGCATAGTTGCAACTAATGAAAAACTGTTTTTT
TRBJ1-6,-,-,TRBV15,CATSRDPTTLPSPLHF,TGTGCCACCAGCAGAGATCCTACCACTCTCCCCTCACCCCTCCACTTT
TRBJ2-1,TRBD2,-,TRBV14,CASSQIRGSSYNEQFF,TGTGCCAGCAGCCAAATCCGCGGGAGTTCCTACAATGAGCAGTTCTTC
TRBJ1-5,-,-,TRBV28,CASTWGDQPQHF,TGTGCCAGCACCTGGGGGGATCAGCCCCAGCATTTT
TRBJ2-7,-,-,TRBV5-1,CASSPDGVPMEQYF,TGCGCCAGCAGCCCCGACGGGGTACCTATGGAGCAGTACTTC
TRBJ1-3,-,-,TRBV3-1/TRBV3-2,CASSPGTARGNTIYF,TGTGCCAGCAGCCCCGGAACGGCTCGTGGAAACACCATATATTTT
TRBJ1-2,-,-,TRBV5-6,CASSLGILGDYGYTF,TGTGCCAGCAGCTTGGGAATTTTAGGGGACTATGGCTACACCTTC
TRBJ2-5,TRBD1,-,TRBV4-3,CASSPGTGLPQYF,TGCGCCAGCAGCCCCGGGACAGGATTGCCCCAGTACTTC
TRBJ1-6,-,-,TRBV5-1,CASSLAGSGQPYNSPLHF,TGCGCCAGCAGCTTGGCCGGTTCAGGGCAACCCTATAATTCACCCCTCCACTTT
TRBJ1-1,-,-,TRBV15,CATSSPGGEGHRPEAFF,TGTGCCACCAGCAGTCCCGGGGGGGAGGGTCATCGGCCTGAAGCTTTCTTT
TRBJ1-5,-,-,TRBV28,CASSLTVGILQPQHF,TGTGCCAGCAGTTTAACCGTGGGGATTCTTCAGCCCCAGCATTTT
TRBJ2-7,-,-,TRBV7-8,CASSFQGVSNEQYF,TGTGCCAGCAGCTTTCAGGGTGTTTCCAACGAGCAGTACTTC
TRBJ2-5,-,-,TRBV10-3,CAISVTAGGQETQYF,TGTGCCATCAGTGTAACGGCGGGTGGCCAAGAGACCCAGTACTTC
TRBJ2-1,TRBD2,-,TRBV3-1/TRBV3-2,CASSGRGGNEQFF,TGTGCCAGCAGTGGGAGGGGTGGCAATGAGCAGTTCTTC
TRBJ2-3,TRBD2,-,TRBV9,CASSVEAGGDTDTQYF,TGTGCCAGCAGCGTAGAAGCGGGGGGGGACACAGATACGCAGTATTTT
TRBJ1-5,TRBD1,-,TRBV19,CASRSGTGINQPQHF,TGTGCCAGTAGATCGGGGACAGGGATTAATCAGCCCCAGCATTTT
TRBJ1-2,TRBD1,-,TRBV18,CASSPGTGAYGYTF,TGTGCCAGCTCACCAGGGACAGGGGCCTATGGCTACACCTTC
TRBJ1-2,-,-,TRBV7-8,CASSLPLGGYTF,TGTGCCAGCAGCTTACCCCTAGGTGGCTACACCTTC
TRBJ1-6,-,-,TRBV28,CATRNQEGPYGSYNSPLHF,TGTGCCACCCGTAACCAAGAGGGGCCCTATGGCTCCTATAATTCACCCCTCCACTTT
TRBJ2-7,-,-,TRBV28,CASSLGRAFYEQYF,TGTGCCAGCAGTTTGGGCCGAGCGTTCTACGAGCAGTACTTC
TRBJ1-4,TRBD1,-,TRBV19,CASTKGTGRQTNEKLFF,TGTGCCAGTACCAAAGGGACAGGGCGACAAACTAATGAAAAACTGTTTTTT
TRBJ2-7,-,-,TRBV6-5,CASSSVGEQYF,TGTGCCAGCAGTTCCGTGGGCGAGCAGTACTTC